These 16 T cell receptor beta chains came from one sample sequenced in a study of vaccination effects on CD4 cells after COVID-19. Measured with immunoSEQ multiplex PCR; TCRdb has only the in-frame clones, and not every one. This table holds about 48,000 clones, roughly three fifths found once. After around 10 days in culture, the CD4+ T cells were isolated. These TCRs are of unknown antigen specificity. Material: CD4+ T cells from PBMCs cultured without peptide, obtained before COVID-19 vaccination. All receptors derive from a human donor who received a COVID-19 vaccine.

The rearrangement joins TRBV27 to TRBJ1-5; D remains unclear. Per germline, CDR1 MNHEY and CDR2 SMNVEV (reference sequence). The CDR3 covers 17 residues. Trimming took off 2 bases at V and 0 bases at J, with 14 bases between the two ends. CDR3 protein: CASSLEGRPYSNQPQHF. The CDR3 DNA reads TGTGCCAGCAGTTTAGAAGGGAGGCCCTATAGCAATCAGCCCCAGCATTTT.

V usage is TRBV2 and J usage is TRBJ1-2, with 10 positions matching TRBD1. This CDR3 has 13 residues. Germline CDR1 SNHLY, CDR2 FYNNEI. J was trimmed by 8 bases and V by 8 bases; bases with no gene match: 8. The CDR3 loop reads CASPPGDRGGYTF. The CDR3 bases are TGTGCCAGCCCCCCCGGGGACAGGGGCGGCTACACCTTC. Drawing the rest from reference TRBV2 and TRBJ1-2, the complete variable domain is EPEVTQTPSHQVTQMGQEVILRCVPISNHLYFYWYRQILGQKVEFLVSFYNNEISEKSEIFDDQFSVERPDGSNFTLKIRSTKLEDSAMYFCASPPGDRGGYTFGSGTRLTVV.

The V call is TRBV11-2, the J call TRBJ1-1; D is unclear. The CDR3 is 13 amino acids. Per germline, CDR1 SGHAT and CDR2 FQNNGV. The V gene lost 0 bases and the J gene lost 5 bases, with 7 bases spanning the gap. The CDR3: CASSLDGRTEAFF. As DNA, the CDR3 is TGTGCCAGCAGCTTAGATGGGCGTACTGAAGCTTTCTTT.

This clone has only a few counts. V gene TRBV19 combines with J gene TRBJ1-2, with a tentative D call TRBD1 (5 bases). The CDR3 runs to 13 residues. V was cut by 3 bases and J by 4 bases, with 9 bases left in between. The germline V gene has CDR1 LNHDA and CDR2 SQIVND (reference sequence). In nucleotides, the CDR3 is TGTGCCAGTAGTATCGACAGAGCCTATGGCTACACCTTC. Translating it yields CASSIDRAYGYTF.

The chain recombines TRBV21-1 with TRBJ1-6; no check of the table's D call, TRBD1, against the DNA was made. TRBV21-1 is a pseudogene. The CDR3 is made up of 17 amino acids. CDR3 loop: CASPRTGKTNNNSPLHF. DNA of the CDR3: TGTGCCAGCCCTCGGACAGGGAAAACGAACAATAATTCACCCCTCCACTTT.

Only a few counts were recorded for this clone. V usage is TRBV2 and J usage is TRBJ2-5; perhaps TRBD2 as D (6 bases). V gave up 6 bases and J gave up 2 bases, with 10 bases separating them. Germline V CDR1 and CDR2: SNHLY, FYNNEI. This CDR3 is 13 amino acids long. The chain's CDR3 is CASSRDSQETQYF. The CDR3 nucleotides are TGTGCCAGCAGCCGGGACTCTCAAGAGACCCAGTACTTC.

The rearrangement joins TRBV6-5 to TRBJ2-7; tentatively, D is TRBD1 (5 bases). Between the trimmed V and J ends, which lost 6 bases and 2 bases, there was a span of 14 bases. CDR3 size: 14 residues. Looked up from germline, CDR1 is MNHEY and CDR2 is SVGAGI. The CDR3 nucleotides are TGTGCCAGCAGCGGTCAGGCAGGGACCTACGAGCAGTACTTC. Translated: CASSGQAGTYEQYF.

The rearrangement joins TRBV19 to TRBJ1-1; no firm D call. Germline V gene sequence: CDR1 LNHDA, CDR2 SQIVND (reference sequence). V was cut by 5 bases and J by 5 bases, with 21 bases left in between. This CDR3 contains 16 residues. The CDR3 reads CASSPPRRYLGTEAFF. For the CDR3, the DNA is TGTGCCAGTAGTCCCCCCAGGCGTTACCTTGGGACTGAAGCTTTCTTT.

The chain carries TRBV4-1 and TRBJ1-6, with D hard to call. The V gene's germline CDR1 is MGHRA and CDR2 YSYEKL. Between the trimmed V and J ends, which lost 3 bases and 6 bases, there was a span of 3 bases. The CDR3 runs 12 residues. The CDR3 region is CASSHPNSPLHF. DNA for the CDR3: TGCGCCAGCAGCCATCCTAATTCACCCCTCCACTTT.

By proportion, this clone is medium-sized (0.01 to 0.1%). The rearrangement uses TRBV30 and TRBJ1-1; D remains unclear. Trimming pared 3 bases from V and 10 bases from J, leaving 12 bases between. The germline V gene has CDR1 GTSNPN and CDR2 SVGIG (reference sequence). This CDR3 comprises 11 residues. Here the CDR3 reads CAWRIGGLAFF. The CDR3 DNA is TGTGCCTGGAGGATCGGAGGTCTAGCTTTCTTT.

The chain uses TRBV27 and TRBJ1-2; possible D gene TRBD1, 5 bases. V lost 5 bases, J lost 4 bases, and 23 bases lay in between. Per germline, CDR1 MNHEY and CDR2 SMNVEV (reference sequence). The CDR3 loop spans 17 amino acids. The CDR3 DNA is TGTGCCAGCAGTGTTTCGAGAGGGCAGGGCCCCATCTATGGCTACACCTTC. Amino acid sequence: CASSVSRGQGPIYGYTF.

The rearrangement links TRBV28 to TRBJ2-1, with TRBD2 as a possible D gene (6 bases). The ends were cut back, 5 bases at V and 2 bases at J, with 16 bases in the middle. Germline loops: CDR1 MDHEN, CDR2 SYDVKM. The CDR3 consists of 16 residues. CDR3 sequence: CASSPPLLATYNEQFF. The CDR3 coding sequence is TGTGCCAGCAGTCCCCCATTACTAGCAACCTACAATGAGCAGTTCTTC.

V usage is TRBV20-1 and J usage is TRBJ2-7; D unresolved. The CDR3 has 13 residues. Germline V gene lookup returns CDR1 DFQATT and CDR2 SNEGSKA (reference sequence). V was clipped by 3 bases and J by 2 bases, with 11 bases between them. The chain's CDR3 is CSASNGPAYEQYF. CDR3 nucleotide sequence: TGCAGTGCTAGTAACGGGCCCGCCTACGAGCAGTACTTC.

CDR3 nucleotide sequence: TGTGCCAGCAGCCCGGGACAGCTCACAGATACGCAGTATTTT. Its protein product is CASSPGQLTDTQYF. The chain uses TRBV27 and TRBJ2-3, with 7 nucleotides matching TRBD1. Per germline, CDR1 MNHEY and CDR2 SMNVEV (reference sequence). V lost 6 bases, J lost 2 bases, and 5 bases stayed unmatched. The CDR3 runs to 14 residues.

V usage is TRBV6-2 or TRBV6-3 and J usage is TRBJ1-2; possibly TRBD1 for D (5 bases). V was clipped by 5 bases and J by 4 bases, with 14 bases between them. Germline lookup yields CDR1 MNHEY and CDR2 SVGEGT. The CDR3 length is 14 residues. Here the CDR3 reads CASSPDGTFYGYTF. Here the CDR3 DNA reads TGTGCCAGCAGTCCAGACGGGACCTTCTATGGCTACACCTTC.

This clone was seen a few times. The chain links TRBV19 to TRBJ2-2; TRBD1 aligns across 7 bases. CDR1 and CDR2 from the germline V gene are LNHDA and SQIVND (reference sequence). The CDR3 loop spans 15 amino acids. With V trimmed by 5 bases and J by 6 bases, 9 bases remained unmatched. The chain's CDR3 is CASSPYTGAAGELFF. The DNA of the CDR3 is TGTGCCAGTAGTCCTTATACAGGGGCCGCCGGGGAGCTGTTTTTT.